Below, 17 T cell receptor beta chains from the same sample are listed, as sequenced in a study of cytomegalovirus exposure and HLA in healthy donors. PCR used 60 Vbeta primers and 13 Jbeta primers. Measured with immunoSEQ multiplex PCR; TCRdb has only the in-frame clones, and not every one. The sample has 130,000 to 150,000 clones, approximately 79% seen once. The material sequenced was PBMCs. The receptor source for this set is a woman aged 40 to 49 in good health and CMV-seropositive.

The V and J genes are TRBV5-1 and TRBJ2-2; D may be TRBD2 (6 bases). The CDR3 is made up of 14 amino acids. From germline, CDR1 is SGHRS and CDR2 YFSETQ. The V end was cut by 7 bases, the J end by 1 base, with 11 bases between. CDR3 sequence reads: CASSEAGNTGELFF. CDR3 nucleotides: TGCGCCAGCTCAGAAGCGGGGAACACCGGGGAGCTGTTTTTT.

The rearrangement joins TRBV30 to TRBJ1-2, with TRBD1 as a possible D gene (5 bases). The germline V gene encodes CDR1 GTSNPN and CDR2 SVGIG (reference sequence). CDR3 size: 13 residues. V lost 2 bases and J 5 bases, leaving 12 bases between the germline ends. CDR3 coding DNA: TGTGCCTGGAGTTTCCGACAGAATTATGGCTACACCTTC. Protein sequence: CAWSFRQNYGYTF.

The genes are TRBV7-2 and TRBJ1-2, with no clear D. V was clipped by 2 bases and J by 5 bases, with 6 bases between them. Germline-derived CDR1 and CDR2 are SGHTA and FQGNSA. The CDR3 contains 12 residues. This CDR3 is CASSLKRYGYTF. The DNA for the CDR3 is TGTGCCAGCAGCTTAAAACGGTATGGCTACACCTTC.

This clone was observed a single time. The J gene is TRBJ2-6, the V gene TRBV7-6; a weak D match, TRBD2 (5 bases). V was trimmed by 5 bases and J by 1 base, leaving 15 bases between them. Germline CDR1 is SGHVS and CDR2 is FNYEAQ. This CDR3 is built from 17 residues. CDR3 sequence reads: CASSPPRRTSGANVLTF. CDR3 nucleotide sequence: TGTGCCAGCAGCCCGCCAAGGAGGACGTCTGGGGCCAACGTCCTGACTTTC.

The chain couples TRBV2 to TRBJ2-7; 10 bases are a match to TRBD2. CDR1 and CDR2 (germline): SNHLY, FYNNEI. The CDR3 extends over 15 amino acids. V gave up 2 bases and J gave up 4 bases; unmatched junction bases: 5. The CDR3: CASSERASGGYEQYF. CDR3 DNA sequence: TGTGCCAGCAGTGAAAGGGCTAGCGGGGGATACGAGCAGTACTTC. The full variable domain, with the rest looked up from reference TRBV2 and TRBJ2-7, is EPEVTQTPSHQVTQMGQEVILRCVPISNHLYFYWYRQILGQKVEFLVSFYNNEISEKSEIFDDQFSVERPDGSNFTLKIRSTKLEDSAMYFCASSERASGGYEQYFGPGTRLTVT.

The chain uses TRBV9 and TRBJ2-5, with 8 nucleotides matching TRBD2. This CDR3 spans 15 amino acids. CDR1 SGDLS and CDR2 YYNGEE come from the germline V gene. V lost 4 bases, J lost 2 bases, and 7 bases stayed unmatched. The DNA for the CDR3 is TGTGCCAGCAGCACATCGGGACTAGTACAAGAGACCCAGTACTTC. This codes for CASSTSGLVQETQYF. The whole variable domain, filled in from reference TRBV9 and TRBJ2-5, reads DSGVTQTPKHLITATGQRVTLRCSPRSGDLSVYWYQQSLDQGLQFLIQYYNGEERAKGNILERFSAQQFPDLHSELNLSSLELGDSALYFCASSTSGLVQETQYFGPGTRLLVL.

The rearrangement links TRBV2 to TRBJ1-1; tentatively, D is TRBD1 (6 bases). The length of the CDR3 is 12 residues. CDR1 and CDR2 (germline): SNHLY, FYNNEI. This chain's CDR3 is CATKDSNTEAFF. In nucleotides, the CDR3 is TGTGCTACCAAGGACAGTAACACTGAAGCTTTCTTT. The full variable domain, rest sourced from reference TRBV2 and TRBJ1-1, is EPEVTQTPSHQVTQMGQEVILRCVPISNHLYFYWYRQILGQKVEFLVSFYNNEISEKSEIFDDQFSVERPDGSNFTLKIRSTKLEDSAMYFCATKDSNTEAFFGQGTRLTVV.

The CDR3 nucleotides are TGTGCCAGCAGCTTAGAGGGACAGGGGTTCCCAGATACGCAGTATTTT. Translating it yields CASSLEGQGFPDTQYF. The rearrangement links TRBV13 to TRBJ2-3, with TRBD1 identical over 10 bases. The germline V gene encodes CDR1 PRHDT and CDR2 FYEKMQ (reference sequence). The length of the CDR3 is 16 residues. With V trimmed by 1 base and J by 4 bases, 5 bases remained unmatched.

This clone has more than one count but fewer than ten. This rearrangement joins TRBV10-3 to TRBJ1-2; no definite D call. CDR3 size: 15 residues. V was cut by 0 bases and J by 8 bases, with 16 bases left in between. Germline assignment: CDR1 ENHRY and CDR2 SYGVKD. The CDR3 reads CAISESVGPTMGYTF. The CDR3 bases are TGTGCCATCAGTGAGTCTGTCGGGCCGACTATGGGCTACACCTTC.

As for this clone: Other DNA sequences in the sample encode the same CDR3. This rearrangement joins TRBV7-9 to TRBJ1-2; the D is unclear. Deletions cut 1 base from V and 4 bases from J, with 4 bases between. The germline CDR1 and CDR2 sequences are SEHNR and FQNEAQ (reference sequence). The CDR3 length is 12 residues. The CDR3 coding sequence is TGTGCCAGCAGCTTAGAACTCTATGGCTACACCTTC. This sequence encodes CASSLELYGYTF.

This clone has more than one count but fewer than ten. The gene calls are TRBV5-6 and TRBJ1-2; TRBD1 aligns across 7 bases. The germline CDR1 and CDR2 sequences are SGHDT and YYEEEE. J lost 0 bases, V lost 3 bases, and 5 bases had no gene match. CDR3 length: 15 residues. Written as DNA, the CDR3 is TGTGCCAGCAGCTCCAGGGGGGTCGCTAACTATGGCTACACCTTC. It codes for CASSSRGVANYGYTF.

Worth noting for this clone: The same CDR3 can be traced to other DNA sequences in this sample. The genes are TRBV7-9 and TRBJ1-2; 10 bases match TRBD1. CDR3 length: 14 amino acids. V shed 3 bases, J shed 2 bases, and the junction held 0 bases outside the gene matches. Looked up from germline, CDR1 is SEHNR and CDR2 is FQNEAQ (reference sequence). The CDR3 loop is CASSLGQGNYGYTF. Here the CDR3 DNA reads TGTGCCAGCAGCTTGGGACAGGGGAACTATGGCTACACCTTC.

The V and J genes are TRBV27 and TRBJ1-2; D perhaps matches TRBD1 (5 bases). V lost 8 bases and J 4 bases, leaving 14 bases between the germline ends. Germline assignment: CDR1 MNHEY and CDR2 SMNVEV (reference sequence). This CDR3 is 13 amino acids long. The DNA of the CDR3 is TGTGCCAGCGGGGGGACCGGAACCTATGGCTACACCTTC. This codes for CASGGTGTYGYTF.

CDR3 loop: CASRPAGGTEAFF. For the CDR3, the DNA is TGTGCCAGTAGGCCTGCCGGAGGGACTGAAGCTTTCTTT. This chain joins TRBV19 and TRBJ1-1; D call uncertain. This CDR3 is built from 13 residues. V shed 6 bases and J shed 5 bases, with 13 bases lying between them. Germline V gene sequence: CDR1 LNHDA, CDR2 SQIVND (reference sequence).

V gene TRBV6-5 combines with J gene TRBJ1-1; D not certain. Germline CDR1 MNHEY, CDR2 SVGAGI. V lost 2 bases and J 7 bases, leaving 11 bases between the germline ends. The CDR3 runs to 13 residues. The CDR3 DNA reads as TGTGCCAGCAGTTACCGACGGAGTGATGAAGCTTTCTTT. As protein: CASSYRRSDEAFF.

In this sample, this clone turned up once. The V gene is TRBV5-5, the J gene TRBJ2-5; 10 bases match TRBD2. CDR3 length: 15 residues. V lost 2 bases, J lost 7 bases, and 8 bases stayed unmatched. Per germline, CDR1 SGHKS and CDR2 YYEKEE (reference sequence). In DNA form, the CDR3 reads TGTGCCAGCAGCTTTGTGAGCGGGGGGGCGGGGACCCAGTACTTC. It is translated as CASSFVSGGAGTQYF.

The CDR3 here is CASSVRRTGVNEQFF. The CDR3 coding sequence is TGTGCCAGCAGCGTCCGTAGGACAGGGGTCAATGAGCAGTTCTTC. The chain is built from TRBV9 and TRBJ2-1, with 9 bases lining up with TRBD1. The CDR3 consists of 15 residues. The germline V gene has CDR1 SGDLS and CDR2 YYNGEE. The J segment lost 6 bases and the V segment lost 2 bases, leaving 6 bases of the junction unmatched.